Listed below are T cell receptor beta chains from one sample, sequenced in a study of blood T cells in healthy people across ages. TCRdb recomputed calls from the 5' RACE reads with MiXCR, one row per CDR3 protein. Among about 290,000 distinct CDR3 sequences listed, 25% to 30% were seen once. The sequencing input was blood. These receptor sequences come from a woman aged 70-85 years in good health. Each CDR3 is given with its conserved first and last residue. D genes are given only for firm matches. Only some rows state a clone size, as once, few, many or a class for expanded clones.

. TRBJ1-5 TRBV10-3 . 14 TGTGCCATCAGTTTACAATATAGCAATCAGCCCCAGCATTTT CAISLQYSNQPQHF
. TRBJ2-4 TRBV12-3/TRBV12-4 . 14 TGTGCCAGCAGCGTGGGAGGGGGCAGGAACATTCAGTACTTC CASSVGGGRNIQYF
TRBD1 TRBJ1-4 TRBV29-1 many 15 TGCAGCGTTAAGGGGGCGATTGCAACTAATGAAAAACTGTTTTTT CSVKGAIATNEKLFF
. TRBJ2-5 TRBV28 few 14 TGTGCCAGCAGCCGAGACAGGACCCAAGAGACCCAGTACTTC CASSRDRTQETQYF
. TRBJ1-3 TRBV4-2 . 16 TGTGCCAGCAGCCAAGATCTGGGGGGCTCTGGAAACACCATATATTTT CASSQDLGGSGNTIYF
. TRBJ2-7 TRBV7-2 . 13 TGTGCCAGCAGCGCGGGGTTGCTCGGGGAGCAGTACTTC CASSAGLLGEQYF
TRBD2 TRBJ2-7 TRBV11-2 . 15 TGTGCCAGCGCCCCCCCTAGCGGGGCCTCCTACGAGCAGTACTTC CASAPPSGASYEQYF
. TRBJ2-7 TRBV29-1 few 10 TGCAGCGGAGGGGACGCAGAGCAGTACTTC CSGGDAEQYF
TRBD2 TRBJ2-1 TRBV5-1 . 15 TGCGCCAGCAGCGTCTTAGCGGGGGCCTCTGAGGAGCAGTTCTTC CASSVLAGASEEQFF
. TRBJ2-1 TRBV7-2 . 14 TGTGCCAGCAGCTTCCCACAGGGTTACAATGAGCAGTTCTTC CASSFPQGYNEQFF
TRBD1 TRBJ2-7 TRBV2 few 16 TGTGCCAGCAGTGGGGGGACAGGGGCGAAGGTGTACGAGCAGTACTTC CASSGGTGAKVYEQYF
. TRBJ2-6 TRBV6-1 . 16 TGTGCCAGCAGTGAAGTAGAGCGCTCTGGGGCCAACGTCCTGACTTTC CASSEVERSGANVLTF
. TRBJ2-5 TRBV29-1 many 12 TGCAGCGTGGGACGGCCACAAGAGACCCAGTACTTC CSVGRPQETQYF
TRBD2 TRBJ2-7 TRBV10-1 . 14 TGCGCCAGCAGTGAGGGAAGCGGGACCGCCCCGCAGTACTTC CASSEGSGTAPQYF
. TRBJ2-3 TRBV25-1 . 13 TGTGCCAGCAGTGAAGGGGCAATAGATACGCAGTATTTT CASSEGAIDTQYF
. TRBJ1-2 TRBV20-1 . 12 TGCAGTGCTCCGCCAGGGAACTATGGCTACACCTTC CSAPPGNYGYTF
. TRBJ2-7 TRBV10-3 few 10 TGTGCGGCCGGGGAGTACGGGCAGTACTTC CAAGEYGQYF
TRBD2 TRBJ2-7 TRBV5-1 few 14 TGCACCAGCAGCTTTAGCGGGACTTCCTACGAGCAGTACTTC CTSSFSGTSYEQYF
TRBD2 TRBJ2-5 TRBV7-3 . 13 TGTGCCAGCAGCGCTGGACTAGGAGAGACCCAGTACTTC CASSAGLGETQYF
. TRBJ2-7 TRBV29-1 . 15 TGCAGCGTTGGAGGTTCCAGGGCGGACCCTAGGGAGCAGTACTTC CSVGGSRADPREQYF